This TCR beta chain was obtained from a study of OX40 agonist ivuxolimab in advanced cancers. Study in general: One patient with hepatocellular carcinoma and two with cutaneous melanoma, three in all, had partial responses.

General study findings and limits: Antigens targeted by the expanded peripheral T cells were not determined.

The CDR3 is 13 amino acids. V was shortened by 4 bases and J by 5 bases, with 12 bases between the two germline ends. From germline, CDR1 is SGHDT and CDR2 YYEEEE. TCRdb's table, derived via immunoSEQ multiplex PCR, lists solely in-frame clones and lacks some. The sample carries roughly 80,000 clones, roughly 90% recorded once. Worth noting for this clone: No antigen is known for it.

Enrollment shut out patients with autoimmune disease history or systemic immunosuppression. The chain employs TRBV5-6 and TRBJ2-5; D is ambiguous. The sequence came from an adult with an advanced solid tumor such as melanoma, head and neck, liver or kidney cancer. Specimen: CD4+ or CD8+ T cells sorted from blood, collected in a trial of the OX40 agonist ivuxolimab. CDR3 sequence: CASSTLVGETQYF. Here the CDR3 DNA reads TGTGCCAGCAGCACCCTGGTGGGTGAGACCCAGTACTTC.